This T cell receptor beta chain appears in the sequencing data of a study of T cells in Graves' hyperthyroidism and ophthalmopathy (dated by TCRdb to the late 2010s). At the level of the whole study: Peripheral blood was sampled at the time of initial diagnosis, prior to any treatment. The approximately 90 discovery patients were randomly split 7:3 into training and test sets. After blood sampling, hyperthyroidism patients were treated with methimazole at a starting dose of 30 mg daily, and ophthalmopathy patients were treated with high-dose intravenous methylprednisolone. A discovery cohort of around 100 patients, fewer than 50 with Graves' ophthalmopathy and approximately 55 with stable Graves' hyperthyroidism, was used to find distinguishing TCR V-J signatures. In roughly six Graves' hyperthyroidism patients, the study also compared T-cell repertoires from thyroid tissue with T-cell repertoires from blood. Prospective prediction of ophthalmopathy was tested in an independent validation cohort of 18 to 20 hyperthyroidism patients and 17 patients who later progressed to ophthalmopathy. TCR Vbeta CDR3 sequencing of 140 or so peripheral blood samples (43 ophthalmopathy, 75 hyperthyroidism and approximately 17 progressor patients) is reported in the paper. Summary of the overall study and its limitations: In validation, the model predicted progression to ophthalmopathy a median of roughly six months before onset, with approximately 68% sensitivity and nearly 75% specificity. Sample size was not statistically predetermined, and blinding of investigators to group allocation was not performed. A 13 V-J signature model separated ophthalmopathy from stable hyperthyroidism, with roughly 88% sensitivity and about 81% specificity in cross-validation and 80%/75% in testing. Blood samples also contained most of the expanded thyroid clonotypes (frequency above 0.001), which suggests that blood repertoires may reflect thyroid immune responses.

Amplification of TCR beta CDR3 regions was carried out from RNA transcripts. The TCR CDR3 was subjected to a first round of RT-PCR using the HTBI primer set and the Qiagen OneStep RT-PCR kit. Libraries were constructed in a second round of multiplex PCR, after which size selection and purification were performed. Sequencing of the libraries was done on an Illumina HiSeq2000 using paired-end 100 bp reads. On the study's bioinformatics: SOAPnuke was used to process the raw data, with reads discarded if the reads contained adapters or uncalled bases, had a mean Phred below 15, or lacked an exact constant-primer or identifier match. High-quality paired reads were merged with COPE v1.2.5, and unique nucleotide sequences were defined as clonotypes. MiTCR v1.1 was used to align the clonotypes against IMGT TRBV, TRBD and TRBJ reference segments. Analysis was restricted to V-J combinations with a frequency above 0.0001, which covered roughly 99% of repertoires. A TCS score was defined as the ratio between F50 (clonal expansion) and ExV (chaos), using BLOSUM62-based TCRdist between CDR3 peptides within each V-J. Welch's t-statistics and random forest reduced 514 V-J features to some 14, which were used in a naive Bayes classifier (R e1071). TCRdb reworked the public reads: Q25 trimming with fastp, MiXCR clone assembly, productive beta chains retained. Merged by CDR3 protein, the rows form single entries marked with the most common genes and DNA. TCRdb, not the original authors, processed these V and J calls. Present in this sample are about 770,000 distinct CDR3 sequences, roughly a sixth of which were seen just once. Around 15% of the sample is in the top ten clones.

Hyperthyroidism patients were aged 18 to 65 years and newly diagnosed, with disease duration of less than 2 months. Any patient with an uncontrolled infection, another autoimmune disease, pregnancy or lactation was excluded. Diagnoses were based on clinical symptoms, serum thyroxine and TRAb, thyroid ultrasound and orbital computed tomography. Blood from progressor patients was collected at the time of first diagnosis with hyperthyroidism, before any ophthalmopathy symptoms had appeared. PBMCs were separated from about 10 ml of fresh peripheral blood using Ficoll-Paque density gradient centrifugation. Patients classed as progressors first received a Graves' hyperthyroidism diagnosis and then went on to develop ophthalmopathy during follow-up. Trizol reagent was used to extract total RNA, and RNA quality was then checked on an Agilent 2100 Bioanalyzer. V drops 8 bases and J drops 5 bases, leaving 16 bases in between. CDR3 length: 13 amino acids, cysteine to phenylalanine. Only the CDR3 portion is preserved as DNA: 39 bases, with reading frame beginning at the first base. Via the germline V gene, CDR1 is SGDLS and CDR2 YYNGEE.

There are a few counts of this clonotype. Its antigen has not been determined. Base qualities were left out, and no much larger clone turns up one base away. Sequencing used blood. This TCR came from a woman between 50 and 59 years old with Graves' hyperthyroidism that later progressed to Graves' ophthalmopathy. The rearranged chain carries TRBV9 and TRBJ1-1; 5 matching bases give a weak D call of TRBD1. The CDR3 in this case is CASNPGGDTEAFF. The DNA is TGTGCCAGTAACCCGGGGGGTGATACTGAAGCTTTCTTT. Full variable domain (CDR3 extended with the reference TRBV9 and TRBJ1-1 proteins): DSGVTQTPKHLITATGQRVTLRCSPRSGDLSVYWYQQSLDQGLQFLIQYYNGEERAKGNILERFSAQQFPDLHSELNLSSLELGDSALYFCASNPGGDTEAFFGQGTRLTVV.